Listed below are T cell receptor beta chains from one sample, sequenced in a study of response to subunit inactivated influenza vaccine. TCRdb re-called the RT-PCR reads with MiXCR, one entry per CDR3 protein. The table includes 500,000 to 600,000 distinct CDR3 sequences, roughly 15% detected once. The source material was PBMCs from blood, sampled 11 to 12 days after vaccination. The receptors derive from a man in his forties or fifties who received an inactivated influenza vaccine. CDR3s include the opening cysteine and the closing phenylalanine or tryptophan. The order of the fields is D gene, V gene, clone size, J gene, CDR3 DNA, CDR3 protein. D genes are given only for firm matches. The listing skips clone size in some rows; elsewhere it reads once, few, many or a size class.

>NA|TRBV20-1|NA|TRBJ2-7
TGCAGTGCCGTCAGTCCGACAAATACCTACGAGCAGTACTTC
CSAVSPTNTYEQYF
>NA|TRBV12-3/TRBV12-4|NA|TRBJ1-6
TGTGCCAGCAGTTTTGGTCGCAGGGTTAATTCACCCCTCCACTTT
CASSFGRRVNSPLHF
>NA|TRBV20-1|NA|TRBJ1-5
TGCAGTGCTAAGAAGGGCAATCAGCCCCAGCATTTT
CSAKKGNQPQHF
>TRBD2|TRBV12-3/TRBV12-4|few|TRBJ2-7
TGTGCCAGCAGTATAGAGGCGGGGGGGACCTACGAGCAGTACTTC
CASSIEAGGTYEQYF
>NA|TRBV20-1|few|TRBJ1-4
TGCAGTGCTGCCCCGGACGGGAGGAATGAAAAACTGTTTTTT
CSAAPDGRNEKLFF
>NA|TRBV12-3/TRBV12-4|NA|TRBJ2-1
TGTGCCAGCAGTTTAACCGGGACGGCCTACAATGAGCAGTTCTTC
CASSLTGTAYNEQFF
>TRBD2|TRBV23-1|NA|TRBJ2-7
TGCGCCAGCAGTCAGATGACTAGCCGTAGCTCCTACGAGCAGTACTTC
CASSQMTSRSSYEQYF
>NA|TRBV20-1|NA|TRBJ2-5
TGCAGTGCTAGAGATAGTCAGAAAATCGCGGAGACCCAGTACTTC
CSARDSQKIAETQYF
>TRBD2|TRBV4-2|NA|TRBJ2-5
TGTGCCAGCAGCCAAGGGATAGCGGGAGAGACCCAGTACTTC
CASSQGIAGETQYF
>TRBD2|TRBV20-1|many|TRBJ2-5
TGCAGTGCAAACAATCTAGCGGGAGGTGTGGAGACCCAGTACTTC
CSANNLAGGVETQYF
>NA|TRBV4-1|few|TRBJ2-7
TGCGCCAGCAGCCGTAGGTACCAGGGCTACGAGCAGTACTTC
CASSRRYQGYEQYF
>NA|TRBV3-1|many|TRBJ2-5
TGTGCCAGCAGCCGCATGTTAGCTCAAGAGACCCAGTACTTC
CASSRMLAQETQYF
>NA|TRBV5-1|few|TRBJ2-2
TGCGCCAGCAGCTTAGAAGCGGGCACCGGGGAGCTGTTTTTT
CASSLEAGTGELFF
>TRBD1|TRBV18|few|TRBJ2-1
TGTGCCAGCTCACCGAATACAGGGGACAATGAGCAGTTCTTC
CASSPNTGDNEQFF
>TRBD1|TRBV20-1|NA|TRBJ1-1
TGCAGTGTTTCACAGGGGGCGGAAACTGAAGCTTTCTTT
CSVSQGAETEAFF
>NA|TRBV5-6|once|TRBJ2-7
TGTGCCAGCAGCTGGGCGGACGGGACCTACGAGCAGTACTTC
CASSWADGTYEQYF
>NA|TRBV7-9|NA|TRBJ2-7
TGTGCCAGCAGCTTAGCGGGTAGGGGATCAATCGAGCAGTACTTC
CASSLAGRGSIEQYF
>NA|TRBV7-2|many|TRBJ2-1
TGTGCCAGCACCCCGGGGCAGAGCTCCTACAATGAGCAGTTCTTC
CASTPGQSSYNEQFF
>TRBD1|TRBV11-2|NA|TRBJ2-1
TGTGCCAGCAGCTTATATGGGACAGCCAATGAGCAGTTCTTC
CASSLYGTANEQFF
>NA|TRBV27|NA|TRBJ2-1
TGTGCCAGCAGGCGAAGTGGGGACGGTGAGCAGTTCTTC
CASRRSGDGEQFF
>NA|TRBV5-1|NA|TRBJ1-1
TGCGCCAGCAGCTTGACCCCGCTACAGGCGAACACTGAAGCTTTCTTT
CASSLTPLQANTEAFF
>TRBD1|TRBV20-1|few|TRBJ1-2
TGCAGTGCTAGAGATCTCGGACAGGGCTACTATGGCTACACCTTC
CSARDLGQGYYGYTF
>NA|TRBV6-1|NA|TRBJ2-6
TGTGCCAGCCGCAGAACAGGAACGGCTGGGGCCAACGTCCTGACTTTC
CASRRTGTAGANVLTF
>TRBD2|TRBV11-2|NA|TRBJ2-5
TGTGCCAGTACTACTAGCGGGGGTACAGAGACCCAGTACTTC
CASTTSGGTETQYF
>NA|TRBV5-1|few|TRBJ2-2
TGCGCCAGCAGTAGGCCTTTTGGCGGGGAGCTGTTTTTT
CASSRPFGGELFF
>NA|TRBV9|NA|TRBJ2-1
TGTGCCAGCAGCGTAGACCCTAGAATAGACAATGAGCAGTTCTTC
CASSVDPRIDNEQFF
>NA|TRBV10-3|few|TRBJ2-6
TGTGCCATCAGTGGTGACGGAAGGATATCGGGGGCCAACGTCCTGACTTTC
CAISGDGRISGANVLTF
>TRBD2|TRBV5-1|few|TRBJ2-3
TGCGCCAGCAGCCCGTACCTAGCGGGGGGGAGCACAGATACGCAGTATTTT
CASSPYLAGGSTDTQYF
>TRBD2|TRBV7-2|few|TRBJ2-1
TGTGCCAGCAGCCGGGACTACTCCTACAATGAGCAGTTCTTC
CASSRDYSYNEQFF
>NA|TRBV14|NA|TRBJ2-1
TGTGCCAGCAGCCAAGTTCGCCCCCCCTACCGACATGAGCAGTTCTTC
CASSQVRPPYRHEQFF
>NA|TRBV11-1|few|TRBJ2-3
TGTGCCAGCAGCTCCCCCCGGAGGGGCGGATATAGCACAGATACGCAGTATTTT
CASSSPRRGGYSTDTQYF
>TRBD1|TRBV12-3/TRBV12-4|few|TRBJ2-7
TGTGCCAGCAGTCCGACAGGGGGGGGGACCTACGAGCAGTACTTC
CASSPTGGGTYEQYF
>NA|TRBV28|few|TRBJ2-3
TGTGCCAGCAGTCCCCCCGGGATCGGGGAAACAGATACGCAGTATTTT
CASSPPGIGETDTQYF
>NA|TRBV5-1|NA|TRBJ2-2
TGCGCCAGCATCGGGACAATCGGCGCCGGGGAGCTGTTTTTT
CASIGTIGAGELFF
>NA|TRBV2|many|TRBJ2-2
TGTGCCAGCAGGCGAGAACCGAACACCGGGGAGCTGTTTTTT
CASRREPNTGELFF
>NA|TRBV5-6|NA|TRBJ2-2
TGTGCCAGCAGCTTTTGGCGGACCCTGAACACCGGGGAGCTGTTTTTT
CASSFWRTLNTGELFF
>NA|TRBV7-9|NA|TRBJ1-1
TGTGCCAGCAGCTTAACAGGGATTGAAGCTTTCTTT
CASSLTGIEAFF
>NA|TRBV20-1|few|TRBJ2-3
TGCAGTGCTAGAGGACAGACAGATACGCAGTATTTT
CSARGQTDTQYF
>TRBD2|TRBV6-5|few|TRBJ2-1
TGTGCCAGCAGTTACTCGGCTAGCGGGAGCTCCAATGAGCAGTTCTTC
CASSYSASGSSNEQFF
>NA|TRBV2|NA|TRBJ2-1
TGTGCCAGCAGTGAATCGGTTAGCCGAAGACAGAACAATGAGCAGTTCTTC
CASSESVSRRQNNEQFF